This T cell receptor (beta chain) originates from a study of T cell responses to AZD1222 COVID-19 vaccine. TCRdb's copy holds only in-frame clones and misses some; the assay was immunoSEQ multiplex PCR. The repertoire consists of about 88,000 clones, with approximately 90% occurring once and the leading ten covering approximately 5%. Overall study results and limits: No day 14 peak samples; only post-peak repertoires were characterized. Most donors were white British, females outnumbered males, and clonal diversity was possibly underestimated. Spike-specific TCR breadth and depth grew following two AZD1222 doses. There were vaccine-associated CD4 TCRs across spike, dominant at 160-218 and 743-854.

Details on this clone: What it binds is unknown.

The CDR3 has 15 amino acids. With 6 bases clipped from V and 9 bases from J, the junction kept 9 bases outside the gene matches. Per germline, CDR1 SNHLY and CDR2 FYNNEI. V is TRBV2 and J is TRBJ1-6, with 9 nucleotides matching TRBD1. The sample consisted of peripheral blood, taken 28 days after the second AZD1222 dose. The clonotype was recovered from an adult who received the AZD1222 COVID-19 vaccine. The CDR3 DNA reads as TGTGCCAGCAGAGGGACAGGGCAAATAGCTTCACCCCTCCACTTT. This sequence encodes CASRGTGQIASPLHF.